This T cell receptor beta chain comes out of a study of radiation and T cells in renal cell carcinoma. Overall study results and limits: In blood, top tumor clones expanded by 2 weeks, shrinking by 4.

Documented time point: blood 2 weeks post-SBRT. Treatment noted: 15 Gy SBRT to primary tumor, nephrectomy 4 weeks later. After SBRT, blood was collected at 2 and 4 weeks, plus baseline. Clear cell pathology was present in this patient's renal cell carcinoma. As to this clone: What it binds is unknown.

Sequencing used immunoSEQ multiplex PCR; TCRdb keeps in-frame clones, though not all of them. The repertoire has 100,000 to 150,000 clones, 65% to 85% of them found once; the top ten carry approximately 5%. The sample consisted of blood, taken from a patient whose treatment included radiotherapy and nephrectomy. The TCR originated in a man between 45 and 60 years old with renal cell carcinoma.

This chain's CDR3 is CASLRGPKGTEGSYEQYF. The CDR3 region has the DNA TGTGCCAGCCTTAGAGGACCCAAGGGGACTGAGGGGTCCTACGAGCAGTACTTC. This rearrangement joins TRBV5-3 to TRBJ2-7; perhaps TRBD2 as D (6 bases). TRBV5-3 is reported as an ORF; its role is uncertain. The CDR3 has 18 amino acids. The V end lost 8 bases, the J end lost 1 base, and 28 bases lay between the germline ends.